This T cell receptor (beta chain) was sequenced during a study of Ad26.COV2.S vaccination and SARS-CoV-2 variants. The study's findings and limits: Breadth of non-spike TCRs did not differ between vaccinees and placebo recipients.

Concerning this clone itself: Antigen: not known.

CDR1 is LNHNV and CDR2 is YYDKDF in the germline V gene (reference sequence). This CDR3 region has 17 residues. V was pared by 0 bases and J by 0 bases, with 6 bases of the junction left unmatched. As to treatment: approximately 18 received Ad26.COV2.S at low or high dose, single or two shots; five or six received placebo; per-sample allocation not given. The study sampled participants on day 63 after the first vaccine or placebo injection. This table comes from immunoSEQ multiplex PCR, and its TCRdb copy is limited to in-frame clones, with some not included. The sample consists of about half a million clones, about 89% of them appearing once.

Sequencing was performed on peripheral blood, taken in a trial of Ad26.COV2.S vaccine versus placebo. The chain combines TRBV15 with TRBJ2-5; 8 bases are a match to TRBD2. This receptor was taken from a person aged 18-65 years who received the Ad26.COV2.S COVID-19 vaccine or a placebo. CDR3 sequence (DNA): TGTGCCACCAGCAGAGATCGGAGCGGGGGCGACCAAGAGACCCAGTACTTC. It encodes CATSRDRSGGDQETQYF.